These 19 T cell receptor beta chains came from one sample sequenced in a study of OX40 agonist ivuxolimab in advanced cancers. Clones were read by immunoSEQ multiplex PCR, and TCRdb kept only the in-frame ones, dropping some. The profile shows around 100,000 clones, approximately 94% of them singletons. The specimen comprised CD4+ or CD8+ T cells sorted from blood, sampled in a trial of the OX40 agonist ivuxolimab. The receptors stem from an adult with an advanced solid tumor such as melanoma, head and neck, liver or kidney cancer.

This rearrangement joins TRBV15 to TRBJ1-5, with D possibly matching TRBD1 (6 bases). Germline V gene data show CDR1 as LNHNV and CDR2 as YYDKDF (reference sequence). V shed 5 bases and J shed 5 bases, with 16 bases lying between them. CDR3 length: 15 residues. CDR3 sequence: CATSHTGFLDQPQHF. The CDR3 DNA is TGTGCCACCAGCCATACAGGGTTTTTGGATCAGCCCCAGCATTTT. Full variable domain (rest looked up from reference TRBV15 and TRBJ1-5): DAMVIQNPRYQVTQFGKPVTLSCSQTLNHNVMYWYQQKSSQAPKLLFHYYDKDFNNEADTPDNFQSRRPNTSFCFLDIRSPGLGDTAMYLCATSHTGFLDQPQHFGDGTRLSIL.

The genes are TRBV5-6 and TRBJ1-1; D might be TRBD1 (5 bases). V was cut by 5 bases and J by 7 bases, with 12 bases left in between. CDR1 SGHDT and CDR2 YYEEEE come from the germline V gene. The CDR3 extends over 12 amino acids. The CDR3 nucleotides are TGTGCCAGCAGGGATGGGACGAATGAAGCTTTCTTT. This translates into CASRDGTNEAFF.

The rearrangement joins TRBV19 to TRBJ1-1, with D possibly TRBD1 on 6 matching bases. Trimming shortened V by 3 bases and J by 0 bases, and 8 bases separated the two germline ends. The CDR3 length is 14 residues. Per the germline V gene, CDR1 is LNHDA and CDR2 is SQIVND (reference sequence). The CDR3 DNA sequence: TGTGCCAGTAGTATGGGACAAATGAACACTGAAGCTTTCTTT. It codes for CASSMGQMNTEAFF.

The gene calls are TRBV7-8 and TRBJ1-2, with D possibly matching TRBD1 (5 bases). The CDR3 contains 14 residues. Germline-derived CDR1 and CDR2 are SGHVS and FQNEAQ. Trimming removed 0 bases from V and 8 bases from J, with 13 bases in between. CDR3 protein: CASSLAGWDAGYTF. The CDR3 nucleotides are TGTGCCAGCAGCTTAGCCGGATGGGACGCAGGCTACACCTTC.

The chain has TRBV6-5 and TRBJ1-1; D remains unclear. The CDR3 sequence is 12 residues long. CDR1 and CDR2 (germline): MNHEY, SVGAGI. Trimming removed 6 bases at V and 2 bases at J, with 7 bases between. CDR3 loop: CASSWDNTEAFF. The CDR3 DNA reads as TGTGCCAGCAGCTGGGATAACACTGAAGCTTTCTTT.

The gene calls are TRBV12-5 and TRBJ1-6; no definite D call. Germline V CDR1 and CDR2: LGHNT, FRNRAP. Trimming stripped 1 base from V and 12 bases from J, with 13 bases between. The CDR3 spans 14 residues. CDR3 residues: CASGLGPAGGPLHF. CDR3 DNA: TGTGCTAGTGGTTTGGGACCAGCCGGAGGACCCCTCCACTTT.

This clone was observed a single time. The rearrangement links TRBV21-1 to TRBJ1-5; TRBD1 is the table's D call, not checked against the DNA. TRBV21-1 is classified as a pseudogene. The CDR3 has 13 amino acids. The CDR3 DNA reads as TGTGCCAGCAGACAGGGGAAGAATCAGCCCCAGCATTTT. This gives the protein CASRQGKNQPQHF.

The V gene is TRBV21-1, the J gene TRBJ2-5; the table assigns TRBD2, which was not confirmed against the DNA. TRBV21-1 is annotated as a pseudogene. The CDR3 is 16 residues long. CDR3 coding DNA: TGTGCCAGCAGCAACCCTAGCGGGGCTTTCCAAGAGACCCAGTACTTC. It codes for CASSNPSGAFQETQYF.

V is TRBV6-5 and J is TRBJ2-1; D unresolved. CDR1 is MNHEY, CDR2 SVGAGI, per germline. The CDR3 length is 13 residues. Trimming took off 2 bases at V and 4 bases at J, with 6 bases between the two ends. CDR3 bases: TGTGCCAGCAGTTACAGGTCGTACAATGAGCAGTTCTTC. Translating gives CASSYRSYNEQFF.

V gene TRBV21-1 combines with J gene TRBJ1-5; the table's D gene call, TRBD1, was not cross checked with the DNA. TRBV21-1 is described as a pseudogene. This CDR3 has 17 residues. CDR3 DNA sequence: TGTGCCAGCAGCAAAGAGAAGGGACAGCTTTGCAATCAGCCCCAGCATTTT. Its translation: CASSKEKGQLCNQPQHF.

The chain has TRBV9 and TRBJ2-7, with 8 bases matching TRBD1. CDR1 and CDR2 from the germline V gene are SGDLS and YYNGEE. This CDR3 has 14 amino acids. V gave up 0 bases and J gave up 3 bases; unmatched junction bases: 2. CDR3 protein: CASSVGQGNYEQYF. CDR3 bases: TGTGCCAGCAGCGTAGGACAGGGGAACTACGAGCAGTACTTC. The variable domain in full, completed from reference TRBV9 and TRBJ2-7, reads DSGVTQTPKHLITATGQRVTLRCSPRSGDLSVYWYQQSLDQGLQFLIQYYNGEERAKGNILERFSAQQFPDLHSELNLSSLELGDSALYFCASSVGQGNYEQYFGPGTRLTVT.

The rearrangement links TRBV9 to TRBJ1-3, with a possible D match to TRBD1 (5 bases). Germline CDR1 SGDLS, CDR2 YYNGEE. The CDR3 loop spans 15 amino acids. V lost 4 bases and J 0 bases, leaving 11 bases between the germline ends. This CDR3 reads CASSPGPSSGNTIYF. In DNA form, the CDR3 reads TGTGCCAGCAGCCCGGGGCCGAGCTCTGGAAACACCATATATTTT.

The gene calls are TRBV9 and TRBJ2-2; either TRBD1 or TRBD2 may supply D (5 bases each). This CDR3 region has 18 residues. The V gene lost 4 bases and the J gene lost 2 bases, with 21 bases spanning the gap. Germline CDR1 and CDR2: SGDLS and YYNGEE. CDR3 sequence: CASSSLEGRGHNTGELFF. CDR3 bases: TGTGCCAGCAGCTCCCTTGAGGGGAGAGGACATAACACCGGGGAGCTGTTTTTT.

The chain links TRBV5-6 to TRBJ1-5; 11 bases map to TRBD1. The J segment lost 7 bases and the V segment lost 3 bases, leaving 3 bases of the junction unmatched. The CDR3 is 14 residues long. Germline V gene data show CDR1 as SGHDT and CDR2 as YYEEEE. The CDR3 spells CASSWRTGGQPQHF. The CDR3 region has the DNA TGTGCCAGCAGCTGGAGGACAGGGGGCCAGCCCCAGCATTTT.

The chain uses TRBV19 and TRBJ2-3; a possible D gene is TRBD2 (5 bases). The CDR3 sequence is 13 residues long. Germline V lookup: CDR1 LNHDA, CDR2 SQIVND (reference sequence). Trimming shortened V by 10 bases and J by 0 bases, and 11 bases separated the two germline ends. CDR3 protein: CATAATSTDTQYF. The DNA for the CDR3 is TGTGCCACAGCGGCTACTAGCACAGATACGCAGTATTTT.

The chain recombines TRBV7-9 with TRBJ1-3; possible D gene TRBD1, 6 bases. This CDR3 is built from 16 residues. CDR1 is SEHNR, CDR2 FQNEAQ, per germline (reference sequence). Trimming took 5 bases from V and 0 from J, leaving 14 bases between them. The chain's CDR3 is CASSPGEGLSGNTIYF. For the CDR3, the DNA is TGTGCCAGCAGCCCAGGGGAGGGCCTCTCTGGAAACACCATATATTTT.

CDR3 amino acids: CASSFGGRSYNEQFF. The CDR3 region has the DNA TGCGCCAGCAGCTTCGGTGGCCGTTCCTACAATGAGCAGTTCTTC. The rearrangement links TRBV5-1 to TRBJ2-1; D is unclear. The CDR3 extends over 15 amino acids. CDR1 and CDR2 from the germline V gene are SGHRS and YFSETQ. V was shortened by 2 bases and J by 1 base, with 10 bases between the two germline ends.

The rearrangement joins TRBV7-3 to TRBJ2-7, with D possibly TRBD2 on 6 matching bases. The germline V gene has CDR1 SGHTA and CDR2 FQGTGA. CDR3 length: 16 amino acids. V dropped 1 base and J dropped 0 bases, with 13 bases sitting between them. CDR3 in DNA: TGTGCCAGCAGCTTAATTGGGGTCGGGAGCTCCTACGAGCAGTACTTC. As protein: CASSLIGVGSSYEQYF.

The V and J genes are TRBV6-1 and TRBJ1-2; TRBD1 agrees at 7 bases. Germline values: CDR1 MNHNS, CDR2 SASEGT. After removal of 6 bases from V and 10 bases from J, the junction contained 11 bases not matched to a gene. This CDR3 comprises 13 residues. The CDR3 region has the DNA TGTGCCAGCAGCGACAGGGAACGGAAAGACTACACCTTC. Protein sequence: CASSDRERKDYTF.